The 2 T cell receptor beta chains below all came from one sample that was sequenced in a study of regulatory T cells in long-lasting Graves disease. Construction of TCR beta libraries relied on iRepertoire HTBI primers and on Arm-PCR targeting CDR3 regions. MiXCR, run by TCRdb on the multiplex PCR reads, gives a single entry per CDR3 protein. This sample has roughly 500,000 distinct CDR3 sequences, with 22% found just once. Time point defined: persistent/refractory GD, antithyroid drugs over 5 years with positive TRAb. PBMCs were the source of the RNA used for TCR sequencing. Sequencing used peripheral blood mononuclear cells (PBMCs), obtained when the disease was refractory, from a patient treated with antithyroid drugs. All receptors derive from a female donor with Graves disease.

This rearrangement joins TRBV9 to TRBJ2-7; D possibly corresponds to TRBD2 (6 bases). The ends were cut back, 4 bases at V and 3 bases at J, with 14 bases in the middle. The CDR3 length is 14 residues. Germline CDR1 SGDLS, CDR2 YYNGEE. CDR3 DNA: TGTGCCAGCAGCCTCGGGGGAGATTACTACGAGCAGTACTTC. As protein: CASSLGGDYYEQYF.

The gene calls are TRBV4-3 and TRBJ1-5; the D gene is possibly TRBD1 (5 bases). This CDR3 spans 16 amino acids. Germline CDR1 reads LGHNA; CDR2 reads YSLEER. V dropped 4 bases and J dropped 2 bases, with 15 bases sitting between them. For the CDR3, the DNA is TGCGCCAGCAGCCCGGGTTTTAGGGACGGCAATCAGCCCCAGCATTTT. Amino acid sequence: CASSPGFRDGNQPQHF.